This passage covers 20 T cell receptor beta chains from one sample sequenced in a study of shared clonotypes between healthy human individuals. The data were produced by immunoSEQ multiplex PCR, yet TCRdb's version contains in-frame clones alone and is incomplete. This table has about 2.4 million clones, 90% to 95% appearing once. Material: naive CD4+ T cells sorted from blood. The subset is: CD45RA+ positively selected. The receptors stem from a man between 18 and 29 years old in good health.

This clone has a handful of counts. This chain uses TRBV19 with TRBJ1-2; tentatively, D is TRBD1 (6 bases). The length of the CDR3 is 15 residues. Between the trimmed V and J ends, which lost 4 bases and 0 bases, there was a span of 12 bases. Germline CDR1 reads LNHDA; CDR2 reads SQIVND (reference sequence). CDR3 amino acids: CASSTTRGTNYGYTF. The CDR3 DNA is TGTGCCAGTAGTACGACAAGGGGGACTAACTATGGCTACACCTTC.

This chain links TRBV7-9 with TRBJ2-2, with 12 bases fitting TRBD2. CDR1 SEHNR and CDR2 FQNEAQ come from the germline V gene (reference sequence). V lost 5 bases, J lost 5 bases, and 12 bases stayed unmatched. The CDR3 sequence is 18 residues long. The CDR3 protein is CASSQPRRTSGTTGELFF. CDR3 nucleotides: TGTGCCAGCAGCCAACCCCGAAGGACTAGCGGGACTACCGGGGAGCTGTTTTTT.

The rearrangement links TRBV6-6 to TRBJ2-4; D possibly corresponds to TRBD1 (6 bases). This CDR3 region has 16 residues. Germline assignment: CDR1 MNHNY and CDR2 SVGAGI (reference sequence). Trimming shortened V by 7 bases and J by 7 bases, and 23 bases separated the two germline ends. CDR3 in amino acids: CASKTPWSGVGNIQYF. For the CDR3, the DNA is TGTGCCAGCAAAACTCCATGGTCAGGGGTTGGGAACATTCAGTACTTC.

CDR3: CASSRDGQLNTEAFF. The CDR3 DNA is TGCGCCAGCAGCCGAGACGGACAGCTGAACACTGAAGCTTTCTTT. The chain uses TRBV5-1 and TRBJ1-1; possibly TRBD1 for D (6 bases). The germline CDR1 and CDR2 sequences are SGHRS and YFSETQ. The CDR3 sequence is 15 residues long. Trimming cost V 4 bases and J 0 bases, with 13 bases left between them.

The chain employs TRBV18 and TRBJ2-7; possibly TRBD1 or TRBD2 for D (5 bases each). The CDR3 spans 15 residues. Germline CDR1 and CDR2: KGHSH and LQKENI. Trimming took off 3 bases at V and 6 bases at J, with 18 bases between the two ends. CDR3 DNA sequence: TGTGCCAGCTCACCGAGAACGGGACCGGGCTCCGAGCAGTACTTC. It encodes CASSPRTGPGSEQYF.

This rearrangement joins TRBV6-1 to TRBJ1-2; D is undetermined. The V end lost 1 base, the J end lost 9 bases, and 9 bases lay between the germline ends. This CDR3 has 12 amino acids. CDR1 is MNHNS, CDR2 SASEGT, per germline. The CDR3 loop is CASSEVGRSYTF. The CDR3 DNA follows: TGTGCCAGCAGTGAAGTCGGCCGAAGCTACACCTTC.

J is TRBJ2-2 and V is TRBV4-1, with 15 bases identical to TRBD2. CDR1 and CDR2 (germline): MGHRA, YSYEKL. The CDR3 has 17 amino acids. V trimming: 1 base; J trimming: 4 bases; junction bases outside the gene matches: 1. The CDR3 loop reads CASSQGTSGRGTGELFF. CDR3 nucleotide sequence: TGCGCCAGCAGCCAAGGGACTAGCGGGAGGGGCACCGGGGAGCTGTTTTTT.

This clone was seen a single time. CDR3 nucleotide sequence: TGTGCTAGTGGTTTGGCCAAAATCACATCCTTGAAAGCTTTCTTT. Residues: CASGLAKITSLKAFF. The rearrangement uses TRBV12-5 and TRBJ1-1; unclear D gene. The germline V gene has CDR1 LGHNT and CDR2 FRNRAP. The CDR3 consists of 15 residues. V lost 1 base and J 9 bases, leaving 18 bases between the germline ends. Complete variable domain (other parts from reference TRBV12-5 and TRBJ1-1): DARVTQTPRHKVTEMGQEVTMRCQPILGHNTVFWYRQTMMQGLELLAYFRNRAPLDDSGMPKDRFSAEMPDATLATLKIQPSEPRDSAVYFCASGLAKITSLKAFFGQGTRLTVV.

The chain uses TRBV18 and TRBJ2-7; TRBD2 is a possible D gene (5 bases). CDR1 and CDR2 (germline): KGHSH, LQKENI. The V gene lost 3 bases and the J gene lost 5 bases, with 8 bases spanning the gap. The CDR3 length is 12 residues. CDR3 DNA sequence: TGTGCCAGCTCACCGATGAGGGACGAGCAGTACTTC. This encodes CASSPMRDEQYF.

CDR3 DNA: TGTGCCATCAGTGCAGCGGGGGGTACCGGGGAGCTGTTTTTT. Translation: CAISAAGGTGELFF. V usage is TRBV10-3 and J usage is TRBJ2-2; 9 nucleotides line up with TRBD2. This CDR3 contains 14 residues. The germline V gene encodes CDR1 ENHRY and CDR2 SYGVKD. After removal of 4 bases from V and 5 bases from J, the junction contained 2 bases not matched to a gene.

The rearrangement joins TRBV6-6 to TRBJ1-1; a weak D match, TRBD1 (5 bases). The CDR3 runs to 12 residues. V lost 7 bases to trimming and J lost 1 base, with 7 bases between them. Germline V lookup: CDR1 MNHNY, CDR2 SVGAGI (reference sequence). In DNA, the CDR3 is TGTGCCAGCAACGGGGGGAACACTGAAGCTTTCTTT. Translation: CASNGGNTEAFF.

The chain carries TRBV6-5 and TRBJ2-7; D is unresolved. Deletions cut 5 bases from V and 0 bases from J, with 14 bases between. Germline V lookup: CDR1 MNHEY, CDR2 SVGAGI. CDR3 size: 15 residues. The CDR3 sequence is CASSPQRIGSYEQYF. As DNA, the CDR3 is TGTGCCAGCAGTCCCCAACGGATTGGCTCCTACGAGCAGTACTTC.

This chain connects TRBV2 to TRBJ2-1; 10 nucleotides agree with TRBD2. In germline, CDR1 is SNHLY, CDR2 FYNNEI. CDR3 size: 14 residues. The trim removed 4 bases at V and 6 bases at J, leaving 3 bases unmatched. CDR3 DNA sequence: TGTGCCAGCAGTGGAGCGGGAGGGAGCAATGAGCAGTTCTTC. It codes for CASSGAGGSNEQFF.

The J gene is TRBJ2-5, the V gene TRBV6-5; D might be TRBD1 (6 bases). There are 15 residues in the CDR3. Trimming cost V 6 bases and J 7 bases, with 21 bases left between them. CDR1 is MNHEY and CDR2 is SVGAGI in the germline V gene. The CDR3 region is CASRRSGTQGGTQYF. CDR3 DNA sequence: TGTGCCAGCAGGCGTTCCGGGACCCAAGGGGGGACCCAGTACTTC.

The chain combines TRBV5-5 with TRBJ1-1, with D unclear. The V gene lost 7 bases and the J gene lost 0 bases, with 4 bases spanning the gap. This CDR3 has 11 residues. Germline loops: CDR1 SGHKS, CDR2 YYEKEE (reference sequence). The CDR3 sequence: CASYLNTEAFF. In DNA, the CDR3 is TGTGCCAGCTATCTGAACACTGAAGCTTTCTTT.

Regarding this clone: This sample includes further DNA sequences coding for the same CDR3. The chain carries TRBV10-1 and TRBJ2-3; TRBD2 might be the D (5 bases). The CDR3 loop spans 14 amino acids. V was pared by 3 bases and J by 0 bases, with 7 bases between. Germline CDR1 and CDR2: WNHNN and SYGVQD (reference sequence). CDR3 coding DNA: TGCGCCAGCAGTGATTCGGGGAGCACAGATACGCAGTATTTT. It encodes CASSDSGSTDTQYF.

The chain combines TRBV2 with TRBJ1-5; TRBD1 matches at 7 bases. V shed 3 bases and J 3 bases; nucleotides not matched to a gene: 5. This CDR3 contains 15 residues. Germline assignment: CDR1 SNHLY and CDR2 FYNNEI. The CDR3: CASSDSGTVNQPQHF. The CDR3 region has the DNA TGTGCCAGCAGTGATTCCGGGACAGTCAATCAGCCCCAGCATTTT.

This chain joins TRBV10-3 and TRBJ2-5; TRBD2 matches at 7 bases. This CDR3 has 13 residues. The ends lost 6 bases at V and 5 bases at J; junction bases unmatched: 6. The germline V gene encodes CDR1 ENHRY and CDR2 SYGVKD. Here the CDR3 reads CAIRTGTTETQYF. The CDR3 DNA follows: TGTGCCATCAGAACCGGGACTACGGAGACCCAGTACTTC.

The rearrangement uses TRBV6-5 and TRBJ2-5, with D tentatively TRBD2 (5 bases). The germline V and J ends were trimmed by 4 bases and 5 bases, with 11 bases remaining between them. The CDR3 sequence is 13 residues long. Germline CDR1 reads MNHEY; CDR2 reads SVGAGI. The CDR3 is CASSSTAVETQYF. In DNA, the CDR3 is TGTGCCAGCAGTTCTACAGCGGTGGAGACCCAGTACTTC.

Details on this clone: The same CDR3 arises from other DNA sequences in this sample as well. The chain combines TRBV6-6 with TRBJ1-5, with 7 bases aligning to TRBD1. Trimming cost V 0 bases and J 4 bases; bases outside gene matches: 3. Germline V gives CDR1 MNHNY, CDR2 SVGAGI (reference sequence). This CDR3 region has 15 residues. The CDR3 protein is CASSYSGGPNQPQHF. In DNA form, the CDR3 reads TGTGCCAGCAGTTACTCAGGGGGCCCTAATCAGCCCCAGCATTTT.